This TCR beta chain was found in a study of blood T cell repertoires in COVID-19. Sequencing used immunoSEQ multiplex PCR; TCRdb keeps in-frame clones, though not all of them. The table records 200,000 to 250,000 clones, 70% to 90% of them present only once. Germline V gene data show CDR1 as SNHLY and CDR2 as FYNNEI. V was pared by 6 bases and J by 6 bases, with 14 bases between. The CDR3 is 14 residues long. The rearrangement links TRBV2 to TRBJ1-4, with D possibly TRBD1 on 6 matching bases. The origin of this receptor is a human donor in a cohort sampled during active COVID-19. The material sequenced was peripheral blood. CDR3 in DNA: TGTGCCAGCAGAAACAGGGATTGGTATGAAAAACTGTTTTTT. As protein: CASRNRDWYEKLFF.